This T cell receptor (beta chain) was recovered during a study of cytomegalovirus exposure and HLA in healthy donors. Study conclusions and caveats: Confirmation was obtained in vitro that three CMV-associated chains are specific for CMV antigens. Solely CMV serostatus was available to characterize immune exposure. The authors listed over 150 TCR beta chains as cytomegalovirus-associated.

Trimming cost V 0 bases and J 3 bases, with 17 bases left between them. The CDR3 totals 17 residues. Germline values: CDR1 SGDLS, CDR2 YYNGEE. The PCR was carried out with 60 Vbeta primers and 13 Jbeta primers. Per the original methods: Later, roughly 80 million unique TCR beta chains were counted in an analysis, and some 10 million of them were shared. The protocol was immunoSEQ multiplex PCR, while the TCRdb copy is restricted to in-frame clones and leaves out a portion. V, J and clone size are those of that table, while D and trimming were read from the DNA. Here the sample table reports 150,000 to 200,000 clones. Concerning this clone itself: Its antigen remains unidentified.

Material for sequencing was PBMCs. The chain uses TRBV9 and TRBJ2-3; D gene ambiguous. The TCR was taken from a young woman in good health and CMV-seropositive. CDR3 residues: CASSVAAFRGGTDTQYF. The CDR3 DNA sequence: TGTGCCAGCAGCGTAGCAGCGTTCAGAGGTGGGACAGATACGCAGTATTTT. The entire variable domain, with the rest obtained from reference TRBV9 and TRBJ2-3, is as follows: DSGVTQTPKHLITATGQRVTLRCSPRSGDLSVYWYQQSLDQGLQFLIQYYNGEERAKGNILERFSAQQFPDLHSELNLSSLELGDSALYFCASSVAAFRGGTDTQYFGPGTRLTVL.